Listed here are 2 T cell receptor beta chains from one sample, sequenced in a study of CD4 T cells in relation to SARS-CoV-2 and coronaviruses. No cognate antigen is known for these TCRs. The assay was immunoSEQ multiplex PCR, and TCRdb's table has in-frame clones only and misses some. The sample lists roughly 45,000 clones, over 70% occurring once. The sample consisted of naive CD4+ T cells from PBMCs, cultured in vitro. Subset defined: naive CD4+ T cells isolated by negative enrichment. The receptors come from an adult with COVID-19.

J is TRBJ2-1 and V is TRBV19; D remains unclear. The V gene's germline CDR1 is LNHDA and CDR2 SQIVND (reference sequence). V shed 3 bases and J shed 0 bases, with 18 bases lying between them. This CDR3 is 18 amino acids long. The CDR3: CASSIFRTVQSSYNEQFF. CDR3 nucleotides: TGTGCCAGTAGTATCTTTAGAACGGTCCAGAGCTCCTACAATGAGCAGTTCTTC.

The genes are TRBV19 and TRBJ1-3; no clear D. Germline V lookup: CDR1 LNHDA, CDR2 SQIVND (reference sequence). V was trimmed by 8 bases and J by 0 bases, leaving 8 bases between them. This CDR3 is 13 amino acids long. CDR3 sequence reads: CASDPSSGNTIYF. The CDR3 DNA is TGTGCCAGTGATCCGAGCTCTGGAAACACCATATATTTT.